Described below is a single T cell receptor beta chain sequence and its context. Antigen specificity is unknown. This sample was taken from a study of Ad26.COV2.S vaccination and SARS-CoV-2 variants. Study background: Donor had been placed in the Ad26.COV2.S arm of the COV1001 trial.

Study-level points and caveats: Vaccinees reportedly had broad spike-specific CD8+ and CD4+ T cell responses.

Germline CDR1 reads MNHEY; CDR2 reads SMNVEV (reference sequence). J was trimmed by 4 bases and V by 5 bases; bases with no gene match: 4. The length of the CDR3 is 13 residues. The treatment here: some 19 received Ad26.COV2.S at low or high dose, single or two shots; 5 received placebo; per-sample allocation not given. Sampling was performed 63 days after the first vaccine or placebo injection. Participants' vaccine, an Ad26 vector, delivered Wuhan-strain SARS-CoV-2 spike. Assay: immunoSEQ multiplex PCR; the TCRdb copy retains only in-frame clones and omits some. The table has 350,000 to 600,000 clones, nearly 90% seen once.

The TCR was taken from a person aged 18 to 65 who received the Ad26.COV2.S COVID-19 vaccine or a placebo. This specimen consisted of peripheral blood, obtained in a trial of Ad26.COV2.S vaccine versus placebo. V is TRBV27 and J is TRBJ1-1, with 7 bases fitting TRBD1. The chain's CDR3 is CASSVQGTTEAFF. CDR3 DNA: TGTGCCAGCAGTGTACAGGGGACCACTGAAGCTTTCTTT.